The 16 T cell receptor beta chains reported below all come from one sample, sequenced in a study of T cell repertoires in cytomegalovirus infection. These receptors are not linked to any known antigen. TCRdb fed the reads into MiXCR, producing one record per CDR3 protein. This table has 450,000 to 550,000 distinct CDR3 sequences, roughly 43% appearing once. The source was cultured PBMCs, collected from culture after CMV antigen stimulation. The receptors were gathered from a human donor in good health (CMV status not recorded). Some clones in this sample may be carry-over from other donors' samples.

J is TRBJ1-1 and V is TRBV6-1; D ambiguous. This CDR3 has 13 amino acids. Germline CDR1 MNHNS, CDR2 SASEGT. Trimming removed 1 base at V and 4 bases at J, with 7 bases between. The CDR3 bases are TGTGCCAGCAGTGAAGGGGAGGGCACTGAAGCTTTCTTT. This sequence encodes CASSEGEGTEAFF.

The V and J genes are TRBV7-2 and TRBJ2-3; tentative D call: TRBD2 (7 bases). The germline V and J ends were trimmed by 0 bases and 5 bases, with 12 bases remaining between them. The CDR3 is 15 residues long. The germline V gene encodes CDR1 SGHTA and CDR2 FQGNSA. CDR3 coding DNA: TGTGCCAGCAGCTTAGCGGGGGGGCAAGGAGATACGCAGTATTTT. This sequence encodes CASSLAGGQGDTQYF.

This clonotype has a count of ten or more. The J gene is TRBJ2-2, the V gene TRBV7-2; no reliable D call. The germline CDR1 and CDR2 sequences are SGHTA and FQGNSA. This CDR3 has 15 amino acids. Trimming took off 5 bases at V and 6 bases at J, with 16 bases between the two ends. The CDR3 spells CASSLNFFTSGELFF. The CDR3 DNA reads TGTGCCAGCAGCCTCAACTTTTTTACCTCCGGGGAGCTGTTTTTT.

The rearrangement uses TRBV7-2 and TRBJ1-1, with D perhaps matching TRBD1 (5 bases). With 5 bases removed from V and 5 bases from J, the gap between germline ends came to 21 bases. The CDR3 sequence is 16 residues long. Germline CDR1 is SGHTA and CDR2 is FQGNSA. The CDR3 coding sequence is TGTGCCAGCAGCGCTCGACAGCTGCAGGGCACGACTGAAGCTTTCTTT. This gives the protein CASSARQLQGTTEAFF.

This clonotype has just a few counts. V usage is TRBV12-3 or TRBV12-4 and J usage is TRBJ1-1; D is ambiguous. This CDR3 region has 14 residues. Trimming took 4 bases from V and 6 from J, leaving 15 bases between them. CDR3: CASSSRPEVSEAFF. DNA for the CDR3: TGTGCCAGCAGTTCTAGACCGGAGGTGTCTGAAGCTTTCTTT.

About this clonotype itself: Given the absence of the conserved phenylalanine or tryptophan at the CDR3 end, a read error is likely. The gene calls are TRBV7-2 and TRBJ1-1, with TRBD1 identical over 7 bases. The germline V gene encodes CDR1 SGHTA and CDR2 FQGNSA. This CDR3 region has 14 residues. V gave up 3 bases and J gave up 5 bases; unmatched junction bases: 6. CDR3 sequence: CASSFDRAGTEAFL. For the CDR3, the DNA is TGTGCCAGCAGCTTCGACAGGGCGGGGACTGAAGCTTTCTTA.

CDR3 protein: CASSFSRAKNIQYF. The DNA of the CDR3 is TGTGCCAGCAGCTTCAGTAGGGCCAAAAACATTCAGTACTTC. The chain uses TRBV7-2 and TRBJ2-4, with unresolved D. The CDR3 totals 14 residues. Germline V gives CDR1 SGHTA, CDR2 FQGNSA. V was cut by 3 bases and J by 1 base, with 7 bases left in between. Looking up the rest from reference TRBV7-2 and TRBJ2-4 gives the full variable domain: GAGVSQSPSNKVTEKGKDVELRCDPISGHTALYWYRQSLGQGLEFLIYFQGNSAPDKSGLPSDRFSAERTGGSVSTLTIQRTQQEDSAVYLCASSFSRAKNIQYFGAGTRLSVL.

This clonotype was counted only a few times. CDR3 nucleotides: TGTGCCAGCCGGGGCCTGGACAATGAGCAGTTCTTC. Translation: CASRGLDNEQFF. The chain employs TRBV5-4 and TRBJ2-1; D assignment may be TRBD1 or TRBD2 (5 bases each). This CDR3 contains 12 residues. The germline V and J ends were trimmed by 7 bases and 5 bases, with 10 bases remaining between them. CDR1 and CDR2 (germline): SGHNT, YYREEE (reference sequence).

This chain uses TRBV12-5 with TRBJ2-7, with a possible D match to TRBD1 (6 bases). Germline-derived CDR1 and CDR2 are LGHNT and FRNRAP. Trimming pared 7 bases from V and 0 bases from J, leaving 19 bases between. This CDR3 region has 16 residues. DNA for the CDR3: TGTGCTAGTGCCAAGGGTGGGGGCCTAAGCTCCTACGAGCAGTACTTC. Translated, it gives CASAKGGGLSSYEQYF.

The chain combines TRBV12-3 or TRBV12-4 with TRBJ2-7; D not resolved. V was cut by 4 bases and J by 5 bases, with 12 bases left in between. The CDR3 length is 13 residues. This chain's CDR3 is CASSSDYANEQYF. The CDR3 region has the DNA TGTGCCAGCAGTTCCGATTACGCGAACGAGCAGTACTTC.

This clonotype was seen a handful of times. The chain employs TRBV4-1 and TRBJ2-3, with D maybe TRBD1 (5 bases). Looked up from germline, CDR1 is MGHRA and CDR2 is YSYEKL. The CDR3 is made up of 14 amino acids. Trimming cost V 4 bases and J 2 bases, with 10 bases left between them. CDR3 sequence reads: CASSRGSDTDTQYF. DNA of the CDR3: TGCGCCAGCAGCCGGGGCAGCGACACAGATACGCAGTATTTT.

The chain is built from TRBV7-8 and TRBJ2-1; 10 bases fit TRBD1. Trimming took 6 bases from V and 9 from J; bases not matched to a gene: 5. Per germline, CDR1 SGHVS and CDR2 FQNEAQ. This CDR3 is 13 amino acids long. CDR3 in DNA: TGTGCCAGCAGAGACAGGGGGCGAGGTGAGCAGTTCTTC. Its translation is CASRDRGRGEQFF.

CDR3 loop: CASSGGQGLDTQYF. The DNA of the CDR3 is TGTGCCAGCAGTGGGGGACAGGGGTTGGATACGCAGTATTTT. The rearrangement uses TRBV12-3 or TRBV12-4 and TRBJ2-3; 10 bases fit TRBD1. The CDR3 is 14 amino acids. The J segment lost 6 bases and the V segment lost 5 bases, leaving 5 bases of the junction unmatched.

This chain joins TRBV7-2 and TRBJ2-2; tentative D call: TRBD2 (6 bases). The CDR3 spans 17 residues. Trimming took 2 bases from V and 2 from J, leaving 15 bases between them. The V gene's germline CDR1 is SGHTA and CDR2 FQGNSA. Written as DNA, the CDR3 is TGTGCCAGCAGCTTATTCGGGGCGGGGTATAACACCGGGGAGCTGTTTTTT. As protein: CASSLFGAGYNTGELFF.

The chain recombines TRBV7-3 with TRBJ2-7; 9 positions match TRBD2. J gave up 3 bases and V 5 bases, and 5 bases lay outside the gene matches. CDR1 is SGHTA, CDR2 FQGTGA, per germline. The CDR3 has 14 residues. CDR3 in amino acids: CASSRNSGGYEQYF. CDR3 in DNA: TGTGCCAGCAGCCGCAATAGCGGGGGCTACGAGCAGTACTTC.

Only a few counts were recorded for this clonotype. The V gene is TRBV14, the J gene TRBJ2-2; the D is unclear. Germline V CDR1 and CDR2: SGHDN, FVKESK. The CDR3 extends over 12 amino acids. V lost 3 bases, J lost 7 bases, and 6 bases lay in between. CDR3: CASSHLLGELFF. The CDR3 DNA follows: TGTGCCAGCAGCCACCTCCTCGGGGAGCTGTTTTTT.